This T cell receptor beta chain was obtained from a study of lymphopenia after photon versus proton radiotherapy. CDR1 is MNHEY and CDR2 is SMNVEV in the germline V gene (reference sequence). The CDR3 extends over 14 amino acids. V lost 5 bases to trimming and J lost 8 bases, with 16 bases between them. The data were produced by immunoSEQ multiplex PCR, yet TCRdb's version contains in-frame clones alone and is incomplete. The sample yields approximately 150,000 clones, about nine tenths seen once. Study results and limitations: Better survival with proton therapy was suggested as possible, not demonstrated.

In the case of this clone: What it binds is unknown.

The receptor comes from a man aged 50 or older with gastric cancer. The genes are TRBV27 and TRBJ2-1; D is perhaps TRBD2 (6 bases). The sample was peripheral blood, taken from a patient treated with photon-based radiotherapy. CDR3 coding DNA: TGTGCCAGCAGTCGAGCGGGTCCTCGGGATGAGCAGTTCTTC. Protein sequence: CASSRAGPRDEQFF.